Listed below are T cell receptor beta chains from one sample, sequenced in a study of a mutant IDH1 vaccine in newly diagnosed glioma. Only in-frame clones appear in the TCRdb table, and some are missing; sequencing was by immunoSEQ multiplex PCR. This sample has over 55,000 clones; over 80% occur once, and the top ten carry about 4.6%. Their antigens are not known. The starting material was PBMCs, obtained from a glioma patient whose treatment included an IDH1 peptide vaccine. The receptors stem from a woman between 40 and 55 years old with glioma. Each CDR3 is given with its conserved first and last residue.

CDR3 protein: CASGMTGHIVRETPTQYF
CDR3 length: 18
V gene: TRBV28
J gene: TRBJ2-5

CDR3 protein: CASSPSKRQWGGYTF
CDR3 length: 15
V gene: TRBV6-1
J gene: TRBJ1-2

CDR3 protein: CASSGSRVGSEAFF
CDR3 length: 14
V gene: TRBV10-1
J gene: TRBJ1-1

CDR3 protein: CASSQGLAGTYNEQFF
CDR3 length: 16
V gene: TRBV4-1
J gene: TRBJ2-1

CDR3 protein: CASSGQVNTGELFF
CDR3 length: 14
V gene: TRBV6-6
J gene: TRBJ2-2

CDR3 protein: CSVVAQSLTRGYTF
CDR3 length: 14
V gene: TRBV29-1
J gene: TRBJ1-2

CDR3 protein: CATSREFQQGRGAFF
CDR3 length: 15
V gene: TRBV15
J gene: TRBJ1-1

CDR3 protein: CASSPLGGTNTGELFF
CDR3 length: 16
V gene: TRBV18
J gene: TRBJ2-2

CDR3 protein: CASKSGVGGGAGNTIYF
CDR3 length: 17
V gene: TRBV2
J gene: TRBJ1-3

CDR3 protein: CASSFRGVGYEQYF
CDR3 length: 14
V gene: TRBV7-9
J gene: TRBJ2-7

CDR3 protein: CASADSARYTEAFF
CDR3 length: 14
V gene: TRBV2
J gene: TRBJ1-1

CDR3 protein: CASRKDRGYDEQYF
CDR3 length: 14
V gene: TRBV5-4
J gene: TRBJ2-7

CDR3 protein: CASSWGRHDNTEAFF
CDR3 length: 15
V gene: TRBV5-8
J gene: TRBJ1-1

CDR3 protein: CASSPGRRYNEQFF
CDR3 length: 14
V gene: TRBV2
J gene: TRBJ2-1